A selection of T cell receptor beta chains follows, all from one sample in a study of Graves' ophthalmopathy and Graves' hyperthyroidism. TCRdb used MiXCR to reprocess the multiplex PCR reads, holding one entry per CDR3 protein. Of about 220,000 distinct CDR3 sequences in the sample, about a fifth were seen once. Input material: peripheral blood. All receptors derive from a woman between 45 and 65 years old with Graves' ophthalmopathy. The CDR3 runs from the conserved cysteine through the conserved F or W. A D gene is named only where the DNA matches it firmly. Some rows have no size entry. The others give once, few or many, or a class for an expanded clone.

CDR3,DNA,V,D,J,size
CASTREGEQYF,TGTGCCAGCACCCGAGAAGGCGAGCAGTACTTC,TRBV5-6,NA,TRBJ2-7,many
CASTLTRTGTLYGYTF,TGTGCCAGCACCCTGACTAGGACAGGGACTCTCTATGGCTACACCTTC,TRBV11-2,TRBD1,TRBJ1-2,NA
CASWSGNTGELFF,TGTGCCAGCTGGTCAGGGAACACCGGGGAGCTGTTTTTT,TRBV28,NA,TRBJ2-2,few
CSVEGAVRNTIYF,TGCAGCGTTGAAGGGGCAGTACGAAACACCATATATTTT,TRBV29-1,NA,TRBJ1-3,NA
CASRETGNAGNTIYF,TGTGCCAGCAGGGAGACAGGGAACGCTGGAAACACCATATATTTT,TRBV12-3/TRBV12-4,TRBD1,TRBJ1-3,many
CASSTGQGAYEQYF,TGTGCCAGCAGCACAGGACAGGGGGCCTACGAGCAGTACTTC,TRBV11-1,TRBD1,TRBJ2-7,many
CASSLGTPIETQYF,TGTGCCAGCAGTCTGGGGACTCCAATTGAGACCCAGTACTTC,TRBV28,NA,TRBJ2-5,NA
CASRPGLAGGRSGELFF,TGTGCCAGTAGACCGGGACTAGCGGGAGGACGTTCAGGGGAGCTGTTTTTT,TRBV19,TRBD2,TRBJ2-2,many
CASSLEAGTGLNTEAFF,TGTGCCAGCAGCTTAGAAGCCGGGACAGGCTTGAACACTGAAGCTTTCTTT,TRBV7-6,TRBD1,TRBJ1-1,NA
CSALHRNKETQYF,TGCAGTGCCTTGCATAGGAACAAAGAGACCCAGTACTTC,TRBV20-1,NA,TRBJ2-5,many
CSVRRGVETEAFF,TGCAGCGTGCGCAGGGGTGTGGAAACTGAAGCTTTCTTT,TRBV29-1,NA,TRBJ1-1,many
CASSLLGDYSNQPQHF,TGTGCCAGCAGCTTACTAGGGGACTATAGCAATCAGCCCCAGCATTTT,TRBV7-8,NA,TRBJ1-5,few
CSARDPGLGNSPLHF,TGCAGTGCTAGAGACCCGGGACTTGGAAATTCACCCCTCCACTTT,TRBV20-1,NA,TRBJ1-6,NA
CASSVGTSAYEQYF,TGTGCCAGCAGCGTGGGGACTAGCGCTTACGAGCAGTACTTC,TRBV25-1,TRBD2,TRBJ2-7,many
CASKVAGPVYEQYF,TGTGCCAGCAAGGTAGCGGGACCCGTATACGAGCAGTACTTC,TRBV28,TRBD2,TRBJ2-7,many
CASSHTQGMTVEAFF,TGTGCCAGCAGCCATACACAGGGAATGACGGTTGAAGCTTTCTTT,TRBV12-3/TRBV12-4,NA,TRBJ1-1,many
CSVSIRVDPYEQYF,TGCAGCGTTTCGATAAGGGTGGACCCTTACGAGCAGTACTTC,TRBV29-1,NA,TRBJ2-7,many
CASSAGTSGHQETQYF,TGTGCCAGCAGTGCCGGGACTAGCGGGCACCAAGAGACCCAGTACTTC,TRBV6-1,TRBD2,TRBJ2-5,many
CASSFLDSNTEAFF,TGTGCCAGCAGCTTTTTGGACTCGAACACTGAAGCTTTCTTT,TRBV7-8,NA,TRBJ1-1,many
CASSYSHTEAFF,TGTGCCAGCAGTTACAGTCACACTGAAGCTTTCTTT,TRBV6-5,NA,TRBJ1-1,many
CASSVSRQGYYEQYF,TGTGCCAGCAGTGTTTCCAGACAGGGCTACTACGAGCAGTACTTC,TRBV2,TRBD1,TRBJ2-7,many
CASSLDPVSYEQYF,TGCGCCAGCAGCTTGGATCCGGTTTCCTACGAGCAGTACTTC,TRBV5-1,NA,TRBJ2-7,many
CASSPTQGTYEQYF,TGTGCCAGCTCACCTACACAGGGGACGTACGAGCAGTACTTC,TRBV18,TRBD1,TRBJ2-7,few
CASSSGTGGSETQYF,TGTGCCAGCAGTTCCGGGACAGGGGGATCGGAGACCCAGTACTTC,TRBV2,TRBD1,TRBJ2-5,many
CASSLAPAPAETQYF,TGTGCCAGCAGCTTGGCCCCGGCCCCGGCGGAGACCCAGTACTTC,TRBV5-5,NA,TRBJ2-5,few
CSATLPASGSEETQYF,TGCAGTGCTACGCTCCCGGCTAGCGGGTCTGAAGAGACCCAGTACTTC,TRBV20-1,TRBD2,TRBJ2-5,NA
CASSPQRGNSPLHF,TGTGCCAGCAGCCCACAGAGGGGGAATTCACCCCTCCACTTT,TRBV9,NA,TRBJ1-6,many
CASSSRDTMLGQETQYF,TGTGCCTCCAGCAGCCGGGACACCATGCTGGGACAAGAGACCCAGTACTTC,TRBV24-1,NA,TRBJ2-5,NA
CASSPGTSGAQETQYF,TGTGCCAGCAGCCCGGGGACTAGCGGGGCCCAAGAGACCCAGTACTTC,TRBV9,TRBD2,TRBJ2-5,many
CASSPGARQLGANVLTF,TGTGCCAGTAGTCCAGGGGCCCGCCAGCTTGGGGCCAACGTCCTGACTTTC,TRBV19,NA,TRBJ2-6,few
CASSWGQGAGEQYF,TGTGCCAGCAGTTGGGGACAGGGGGCAGGGGAGCAGTACTTC,TRBV6-5,TRBD1,TRBJ2-7,many
CASSYSNAAKETQYF,TGTGCCAGCAGTTACTCGAACGCGGCAAAAGAGACCCAGTACTTC,TRBV24-1,NA,TRBJ2-5,NA
CASKDHWADIQYF,TGCGCCAGCAAGGATCATTGGGCAGACATTCAGTACTTC,TRBV4-1,NA,TRBJ2-4,many
CASSSSGIGSYEQYF,TGTGCCAGCAGCTCGAGCGGGATTGGCTCCTACGAGCAGTACTTC,TRBV11-2,TRBD2,TRBJ2-7,many
CASGPSGTGSYEQYF,TGTGCTAGTGGTCCATCCGGGACAGGATCCTACGAGCAGTACTTC,TRBV12-5,TRBD1,TRBJ2-7,many
CASSEGGSEGISYEQYF,TGTGCCAGCAGTGAAGGGGGGAGCGAGGGGATCTCCTACGAGCAGTACTTC,TRBV6-1,NA,TRBJ2-7,many
CASSAQSNTNQPQHF,TGTGCCAGCAGTGCCCAGAGCAACACAAATCAGCCCCAGCATTTT,TRBV6-1,NA,TRBJ1-5,once
CSVTTGAEAFF,TGCAGCGTCACGACAGGGGCTGAAGCTTTCTTT,TRBV29-1,TRBD1,TRBJ1-1,many
CSVVTSGRSHEQYF,TGCAGCGTGGTGACTAGCGGGAGGTCCCACGAGCAGTACTTC,TRBV29-1,TRBD2,TRBJ2-7,many
CASSPSGRGTGELFF,TGCGCCAGCAGCCCCAGCGGGAGAGGCACCGGGGAGCTGTTTTTT,TRBV5-1,TRBD2,TRBJ2-2,NA
CASIPTGGNTEAFF,TGTGCCAGCATCCCTACGGGAGGGAACACTGAAGCTTTCTTT,TRBV11-2,NA,TRBJ1-1,many
CASSNQGTGNQPQHF,TGTGCCAGCAGCAATCAGGGTACGGGCAATCAGCCCCAGCATTTT,TRBV27,NA,TRBJ1-5,many
CASSYISGASNQPQHF,TGTGCCAGTAGTTACATCTCGGGGGCAAGCAATCAGCCCCAGCATTTT,TRBV19,NA,TRBJ1-5,NA
CASSQEARTLAGVGETQYF,TGTGCCAGCAGCCAAGAAGCGCGAACCCTAGCGGGAGTAGGAGAGACCCAGTACTTC,TRBV6-2/TRBV6-3,TRBD2,TRBJ2-5,NA
CASTAGGVEAFF,TGTGCCAGTACCGCTGGCGGAGTTGAAGCTTTCTTT,TRBV19,NA,TRBJ1-1,many
CASSSPTSGRAGKRETQYF,TGTGCCAGCAGTTCGCCGACTAGCGGGAGGGCCGGTAAACGAGAGACCCAGTACTTC,TRBV28,TRBD2,TRBJ2-5,many
CSARDGRRTDYGYTF,TGCAGTGCTAGAGACGGTCGGAGGACGGATTATGGCTACACCTTC,TRBV20-1,NA,TRBJ1-2,many
CASSPQTGRYEQYF,TGTGCCAGCAGTCCCCAGACAGGGAGATACGAGCAGTACTTC,TRBV6-1,TRBD1,TRBJ2-7,many
CASRRGGSINEQYF,TGTGCCAGCAGGAGGGGCGGGAGTATCAACGAGCAGTACTTC,TRBV28,TRBD2,TRBJ2-7,many
CASSEGQVVYGYTF,TGTGCCAGCAGTGAGGGACAGGTCGTTTATGGCTACACCTTC,TRBV6-1,TRBD1,TRBJ1-2,few
CASSESLPGQGVSPLHF,TGTGCCAGCAGTGAATCCCTCCCGGGACAGGGAGTTTCACCCCTCCACTTT,TRBV25-1,TRBD1,TRBJ1-6,many
CASSPINPSYEQYF,TGTGCCAGCAGCCCAATAAACCCCTCCTACGAGCAGTACTTC,TRBV7-9,NA,TRBJ2-7,few
CASSEAVDRFYEQYF,TGTGCCAGCAGTGAAGCTGTGGACAGATTCTACGAGCAGTACTTC,TRBV6-1,NA,TRBJ2-7,many
CSAMTANSGNTIYF,TGCAGTGCTATGACAGCAAACTCTGGAAACACCATATATTTT,TRBV20-1,NA,TRBJ1-3,many
CANAPTGFTGELFF,TGTGCCAACGCCCCCACAGGGTTCACCGGGGAGCTGTTTTTT,TRBV7-8,NA,TRBJ2-2,NA
CASSSPGYEQYF,TGTGCCAGCAGTTCGCCGGGATACGAGCAGTACTTC,TRBV28,NA,TRBJ2-7,many
CASSWKGSGANVLTF,TGTGCCAGCAGTTGGAAGGGGTCTGGGGCCAACGTCCTGACTTTC,TRBV28,NA,TRBJ2-6,many
CASSDPGLETEAFF,TGTGCCAGCAGCGACCCCGGGCTGGAGACTGAAGCTTTCTTT,TRBV11-2,NA,TRBJ1-1,NA